The clone carrying this T cell receptor beta chain has a single count. Sequencing was performed with immunoSEQ multiplex PCR; in TCRdb, only in-frame clones are kept and a portion is missing. The data show around 220,000 clones, with 80% seen just once and 6% to 7.5% held by the top ten. V trimming: 6 bases; J trimming: 3 bases; junction bases outside the gene matches: 6. This CDR3 has 16 amino acids. Germline V gives CDR1 SNHLY, CDR2 FYNNEI. The sample originates from a study of blood T cell repertoires in COVID-19. This rearrangement joins TRBV2 to TRBJ2-2; the match to TRBD1 covers 11 bases. The receptor's source is a woman in her thirties or forties with acute COVID-19. Sequences were obtained from PBMCs or T cells enriched from blood (not recorded which). This CDR3 reads CASSAMGQGDTGELFF. The CDR3 DNA is TGTGCCAGCAGCGCCATGGGACAGGGGGACACCGGGGAGCTGTTTTTT.